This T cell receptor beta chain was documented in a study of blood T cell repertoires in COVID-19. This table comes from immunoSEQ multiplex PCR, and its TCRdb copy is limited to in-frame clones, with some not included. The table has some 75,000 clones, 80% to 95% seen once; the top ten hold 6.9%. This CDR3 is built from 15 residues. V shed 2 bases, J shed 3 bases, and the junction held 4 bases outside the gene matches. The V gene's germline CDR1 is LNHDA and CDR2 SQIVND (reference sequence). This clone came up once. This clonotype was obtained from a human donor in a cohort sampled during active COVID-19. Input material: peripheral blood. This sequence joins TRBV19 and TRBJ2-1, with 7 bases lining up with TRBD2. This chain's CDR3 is CASSIRASGYNEQFF. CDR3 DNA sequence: TGTGCCAGTAGTATAAGGGCTAGCGGCTACAATGAGCAGTTCTTC.